These 29 T cell receptor beta chains came from one sample sequenced in a study of glioma-infiltrating T cells. Using RNA template, CDR3s of TCR alpha and beta were amplified with iRepertoire arm-PCR. From the multiplex PCR reads, TCRdb called clonotypes with MiXCR, one entry per CDR3 protein. The repertoire consists of 100,000 to 150,000 distinct CDR3 sequences, with about 23% occurring once and the leading ten covering about 15%. The specimen sequenced was glioma tissue, nonneoplastic brain tissue, or PBMCs (not recorded which). Source of these receptors: a human donor with low-grade glioma or glioblastoma, undergoing nonglioma brain surgery, or in good health (not recorded which).

This clonotype was seen at least ten times. The gene calls are TRBV4-2 and TRBJ1-5, with 7 bases that match TRBD1. The V gene end was trimmed by 0 bases and the J gene end by 6 bases; junction bases not matched to a gene: 5. The CDR3 has 15 residues. Germline V CDR1 and CDR2: LGHNA, YNFKEQ. The CDR3 nucleotides are TGTGCCAGCAGCCAAGATCTTGAGGGGGCTCAGCCCCAGCATTTT. This translates into CASSQDLEGAQPQHF.

This clonotype was seen at least ten times. This rearrangement joins TRBV6-2 or TRBV6-3 to TRBJ1-5; D remains unclear. V was shortened by 2 bases and J by 7 bases, with 12 bases between the two germline ends. The length of the CDR3 is 14 residues. Looked up from germline, CDR1 is MNHEY and CDR2 is SVGEGT. CDR3 coding DNA: TGTGCCAGCAGTTACCCCTCCGGTTGGCAGCCCCAGCATTTT. Translation gives CASSYPSGWQPQHF.

Many counts were recorded for this clonotype. V is TRBV6-6 and J is TRBJ1-6; TRBD1 is a possible D gene (5 bases). In germline, CDR1 is MNHNY, CDR2 SVGAGI (reference sequence). CDR3 length equals 16 residues. The V end lost 0 bases, the J end lost 11 bases, and 17 bases lay between the germline ends. The CDR3 spells CASSYSGQGGTAPLHF. CDR3 nucleotides: TGTGCCAGCAGTTACTCGGGTCAGGGAGGCACGGCACCCCTCCACTTT.

In this sample, this clonotype turned up many times. The CDR3 loop reads CATSSGTYQETQYF. The CDR3, as DNA: TGTGCCACGAGTTCGGGGACCTACCAAGAGACCCAGTACTTC. The chain combines TRBV24-1 with TRBJ2-5; perhaps D is TRBD1 or TRBD2 (5 bases each). The CDR3 length is 14 residues. Trimming stripped 10 bases from V and 0 bases from J, with 14 bases between. Per the germline V gene, CDR1 is KGHDR and CDR2 is SFDVKD.

This chain uses TRBV19 with TRBJ2-5; tentatively, D is TRBD2 (5 bases). Germline V gene sequence: CDR1 LNHDA, CDR2 SQIVND (reference sequence). CDR3 size: 14 residues. Trimming shortened V by 0 bases and J by 2 bases, and 7 bases separated the two germline ends. This CDR3 is CASSIDRGQETQYF. CDR3 DNA: TGTGCCAGTAGTATAGATCGGGGTCAAGAGACCCAGTACTTC.

This clonotype came up many times. The V gene is TRBV20-1, the J gene TRBJ2-7; perhaps TRBD2 as D (7 bases). The CDR3 consists of 15 residues. Germline CDR1 is DFQATT and CDR2 is SNEGSKA (reference sequence). Trimming removed 6 bases from V and 3 bases from J, with 21 bases in between. The chain's CDR3 is CSAGRGAIPYYEQYF. Written as DNA, the CDR3 is TGCAGTGCAGGACGGGGGGCGATTCCTTACTACGAGCAGTACTTC.

This clonotype was detected many times. The CDR3 is CAGDRNEQFF. DNA of the CDR3: TGTGCCGGGGACAGGAATGAGCAGTTCTTC. This chain uses TRBV27 with TRBJ2-1; 8 bases are shared with TRBD1. V shed 11 bases, J shed 7 bases, and the junction held 1 base outside the gene matches. The CDR3 runs 10 residues. From germline, CDR1 is MNHEY and CDR2 SMNVEV (reference sequence).

This clonotype occurred many times. V is TRBV6-1 and J is TRBJ2-3, with TRBD1 as a possible D gene (5 bases). The CDR3 length is 15 residues. The V end lost 6 bases, the J end lost 3 bases, and 16 bases lay between the germline ends. CDR1 and CDR2 (germline): MNHNS, SASEGT. In DNA, the CDR3 is TGTGCCAGCAGCCCAGGGTTTTTAAGGACAGATACGCAGTATTTT. Amino acid sequence: CASSPGFLRTDTQYF.

Ten or more counts support this clonotype. This sequence joins TRBV7-8 and TRBJ2-3; possibly TRBD2 for D (6 bases). Germline V lookup: CDR1 SGHVS, CDR2 FQNEAQ. The CDR3 extends over 15 amino acids. V gave up 4 bases and J gave up 0 bases, with 11 bases separating them. The CDR3 region has the DNA TGTGCCAGCAGCTCAGGGAGGACTAGCACAGATACGCAGTATTTT. Translating gives CASSSGRTSTDTQYF.

With regard to this clonotype: Its ends do not fully match the called genes, so a read error is possible. The chain has TRBV11-2 and TRBJ2-2; D not certain. The germline CDR1 and CDR2 sequences are SGHAT and FQNNGV. The CDR3 is 15 residues long. The CDR3 region has the DNA TGTGCCAGCAGCGTCCAAAATACGAACAACGGGGAGCTGTTTTTT. Translated: CASSVQNTNNGELFF.

The CDR3 is CASSQGGHSDTQYF. The CDR3 DNA sequence: TGCGCCAGCAGCCAAGGCGGGCATTCGGATACGCAGTATTTT. This chain joins TRBV4-3 and TRBJ2-3; weak D call: TRBD2 (5 bases). Trimming removed 1 base at V and 6 bases at J, with 11 bases between. Germline assignment: CDR1 LGHNA and CDR2 YSLEER. CDR3 length: 14 residues.

This clonotype was observed at least ten times. The chain joins TRBV4-1 to TRBJ2-7; D uncertain. Germline CDR1 is MGHRA and CDR2 is YSYEKL. This CDR3 region has 13 residues. V was cut by 0 bases and J by 6 bases, with 9 bases left in between. DNA for the CDR3: TGCGCCAGCAGCCAAGAGCCTAGGTTCGAGCAGTACTTC. This gives the protein CASSQEPRFEQYF.

This clonotype appeared a few times. This chain joins TRBV29-1 and TRBJ2-3, with D tentatively TRBD2 (6 bases). The germline gives CDR1 SQVTM, CDR2 ANQGSEA. Trimming took off 6 bases at V and 4 bases at J, with 20 bases between the two ends. The CDR3 is 15 amino acids. The CDR3 region is CSVQLAQTPADTQYF. The CDR3 bases are TGCAGCGTCCAACTAGCACAAACGCCGGCAGATACGCAGTATTTT.

There are many counts of this clonotype. The CDR3 here is CASSNTGGPAYEQYF. CDR3 coding DNA: TGCGCCAGCAGCAACACAGGGGGCCCCGCCTACGAGCAGTACTTC. The chain combines TRBV10-2 with TRBJ2-7; 9 nucleotides align to TRBD1. The CDR3 extends over 15 amino acids. Per the germline V gene, CDR1 is WSHSY and CDR2 is SAAADI. With V trimmed by 6 bases and J by 2 bases, 8 bases remained unmatched.

In this sample, this clonotype turned up many times. The CDR3 DNA reads TGTGCCAGCAGCCGACAGTACACCGGGGAGCTGTTTTTT. Translating it yields CASSRQYTGELFF. The chain joins TRBV11-2 to TRBJ2-2, with D perhaps matching TRBD1 (5 bases). The V gene's germline CDR1 is SGHAT and CDR2 FQNNGV. The CDR3 loop spans 13 amino acids. V lost 5 bases to trimming and J lost 3 bases, with 7 bases between them.

Of note for this clonotype: A read error is likely, as this CDR3 ends without the conserved phenylalanine or tryptophan. This chain connects TRBV4-1 to TRBJ1-3; D gene uncertain. This CDR3 comprises 15 residues. Germline V gene data show CDR1 as MGHRA and CDR2 as YSYEKL. CDR3 in DNA: TGTGCCAGCAGCCAAGATGCTCTGGAGGGAAACACCATATATCTT. Protein product: CASSQDALEGNTIYL.

Ten or more counts support this clonotype. The rearrangement uses TRBV4-1 and TRBJ2-3; 9 bases match TRBD2. V lost 0 bases to trimming and J lost 5 bases; unmatched junction nucleotides: 9. The CDR3 is 17 amino acids. Germline V CDR1 and CDR2: MGHRA, YSYEKL. This chain's CDR3 is CASSQEGAGGRGDTQYF. Here the CDR3 DNA reads TGCGCCAGCAGCCAAGAAGGGGCCGGCGGGAGGGGAGATACGCAGTATTTT.

This clonotype appeared a few times. This sequence joins TRBV10-2 and TRBJ2-3; D unclear. CDR3 length equals 11 residues. Germline V gene sequence: CDR1 WSHSY, CDR2 SAAADI. The V end was cut by 4 bases, the J end by 4 bases, with 3 bases between. Here the CDR3 reads CASSAADTQYF. The CDR3, as DNA: TGCGCCAGCAGTGCGGCAGATACGCAGTATTTT.

This clonotype occurred many times. This chain uses TRBV6-2 or TRBV6-3 with TRBJ2-3; D remains ambiguous. V lost 7 bases and J 4 bases, leaving 24 bases between the germline ends. CDR3 length equals 17 residues. The germline CDR1 and CDR2 sequences are MNHEY and SVGEGT. The CDR3 spells CASTTIPPGPSSDTQYF. CDR3 DNA: TGTGCCAGCACCACCATACCCCCGGGCCCGAGTTCAGATACGCAGTATTTT.

The sample holds many counts of this clonotype. This rearrangement joins TRBV9 to TRBJ1-2, with D possibly being TRBD1 (5 bases). Trimming left V 1 base short and J 6 bases short, with 10 bases between. From germline, CDR1 is SGDLS and CDR2 YYNGEE. CDR3 length: 13 residues. Written as DNA, the CDR3 is TGTGCCAGCAGCGTAAGGGGTGGGGATGGCTACACCTTC. This gives the protein CASSVRGGDGYTF. Full variable domain (missing parts from reference TRBV9 and TRBJ1-2): DSGVTQTPKHLITATGQRVTLRCSPRSGDLSVYWYQQSLDQGLQFLIQYYNGEERAKGNILERFSAQQFPDLHSELNLSSLELGDSALYFCASSVRGGDGYTFGSGTRLTVV.

This clonotype has ten or more counts. This chain connects TRBV6-1 to TRBJ2-3; 8 nucleotides align to TRBD2. The CDR3 spans 15 residues. Germline V lookup: CDR1 MNHNS, CDR2 SASEGT. V was clipped by 2 bases and J by 6 bases; unmatched bases: 7. CDR3 in DNA: TGTGCCAGCAGTGAATCCCGCGGGGGGTTTGATACGCAGTATTTT. It encodes CASSESRGGFDTQYF.

This clonotype was seen a handful of times. J is TRBJ2-3 and V is TRBV3-1, with TRBD2 as a possible D gene (6 bases). Germline V lookup: CDR1 LGHDT, CDR2 YNNKEL (reference sequence). Trimming removed 3 bases at V and 4 bases at J, with 14 bases between. The CDR3 has 15 residues. CDR3 residues: CASSQVGRVPDTQYF. The CDR3, as DNA: TGTGCCAGCAGCCAGGTCGGGAGAGTCCCAGATACGCAGTATTTT.

This clonotype occurred many times. The chain combines TRBV7-2 with TRBJ1-5; D gene unclear. Germline CDR1 and CDR2: SGHTA and FQGNSA. This CDR3 comprises 14 residues. V was trimmed by 4 bases and J by 4 bases, leaving 11 bases between them. CDR3 DNA: TGTGCCAGCAGCTCCTGGGCAGCTAATCAGCCCCAGCATTTT. This codes for CASSSWAANQPQHF.

This clonotype came up many times. The gene calls are TRBV12-3 or TRBV12-4 and TRBJ2-7, with D perhaps TRBD1 (6 bases). The CDR3 has 14 residues. V lost 6 bases to trimming and J lost 6 bases, with 18 bases between them. Written as DNA, the CDR3 is TGTGCCAGCAGCCCTGGGGACACCCCGCGCGAGCAGTACTTC. Translation: CASSPGDTPREQYF.

This clonotype came up many times. The chain combines TRBV27 with TRBJ2-1; TRBD2 is a possible D gene (5 bases). V was clipped by 5 bases and J by 8 bases, with 19 bases between them. The germline V gene encodes CDR1 MNHEY and CDR2 SMNVEV (reference sequence). The CDR3 is made up of 15 amino acids. The CDR3 loop reads CASSAKRGGSYEQFF. The CDR3 bases are TGTGCCAGCAGTGCTAAACGTGGAGGTTCCTATGAGCAGTTCTTC.

This clonotype came up many times. DNA of the CDR3: TGTGCCAGCAGTTACTCGAATACAGGGGGGGGTAGAGGCTACACCTTC. It codes for CASSYSNTGGGRGYTF. V usage is TRBV6-6 and J usage is TRBJ1-2, with 8 bases fitting TRBD1. With 0 bases clipped from V and 8 bases from J, the junction kept 11 bases outside the gene matches. The germline gives CDR1 MNHNY, CDR2 SVGAGI (reference sequence). The CDR3 extends over 16 amino acids.

This clonotype has a handful of counts. V and J are TRBV5-1 and TRBJ2-1; possibly TRBD2 for D (5 bases). Germline CDR1 and CDR2: SGHRS and YFSETQ. Trimming took off 8 bases at V and 0 bases at J, with 15 bases between the two ends. The CDR3 has 15 residues. CDR3 sequence (DNA): TGCGCCAGTACAAGTGTAACTAGCTCCTACAATGAGCAGTTCTTC. This sequence encodes CASTSVTSSYNEQFF.

V usage is TRBV11-2 and J usage is TRBJ2-3; D is unresolved. Germline V gives CDR1 SGHAT, CDR2 FQNNGV. CDR3 length: 12 amino acids. V lost 5 bases and J lost 4, with 7 bases in between. The CDR3 nucleotides are TGTGCCAGCAGCGAATATTCAGATACGCAGTATTTT. Translating gives CASSEYSDTQYF.

V usage is TRBV5-8 and J usage is TRBJ2-7; 8 nucleotides align to TRBD1. Germline V gene data show CDR1 as SGHTS and CDR2 as YDEGEE. V dropped 9 bases and J dropped 2; count of bases not matched to a gene: 4. The CDR3 runs to 12 residues. The DNA for the CDR3 is TGTGCCACAGGGGGCAATACCTACGAGCAGTACTTC. Encoded protein: CATGGNTYEQYF.